These 6 T cell receptor beta chains originate from one sample sequenced in a study of blood T cell repertoires in COVID-19. Clones were read by immunoSEQ multiplex PCR, and TCRdb kept only the in-frame ones, dropping some. Here the sample spans 150,000 to 200,000 clones, 90% being singletons. The sample consisted of peripheral blood. These receptors came from a man aged 45-65 years with acute or convalescent COVID-19.

This rearrangement joins TRBV5-6 to TRBJ2-5; 10 positions agree with TRBD2. The trim removed 4 bases at V and 5 bases at J, leaving 14 bases unmatched. Germline V gene lookup returns CDR1 SGHDT and CDR2 YYEEEE. The CDR3 length is 17 residues. The CDR3 region has the DNA TGTGCCAGCAGCCCCCGGAGATCTAGCGGGAGTGAGGAGACCCAGTACTTC. Its translation is CASSPRRSSGSEETQYF.

V is TRBV7-8 and J is TRBJ1-2, with TRBD1 matching over 9 bases. The CDR3 contains 14 residues. With 6 bases clipped from V and 6 bases from J, the junction kept 8 bases outside the gene matches. Germline-derived CDR1 and CDR2 are SGHVS and FQNEAQ. The CDR3 bases are TGTGCCAGCAGTCCGTCCGGGACAGGGAATGGCTACACCTTC. Translating gives CASSPSGTGNGYTF.

The V call is TRBV19, the J call TRBJ1-5; maybe TRBD1 (6 bases). There are 17 residues in the CDR3. V was shortened by 6 bases and J by 0 bases, with 18 bases between the two germline ends. Germline CDR1 LNHDA, CDR2 SQIVND (reference sequence). CDR3 amino acids: CASRISRGAYSNQPQHF. The CDR3 DNA reads as TGTGCCAGTAGGATCTCGCGGGGGGCTTATAGCAATCAGCCCCAGCATTTT.

The V and J genes are TRBV5-6 and TRBJ1-2; D gene unclear. The CDR3 is 13 residues long. Trimming took off 0 bases at V and 12 bases at J, with 15 bases between the two ends. CDR1 and CDR2 (germline): SGHDT, YYEEEE. The DNA for the CDR3 is TGTGCCAGCAGCTTGGGTTTGGGAGACGGCAACACCTTC. It is translated as CASSLGLGDGNTF.

The DNA for the CDR3 is TGTGCCAGCAGTCGAACAGGGTCCGCGGATACGCAGTATTTT. Translating gives CASSRTGSADTQYF. The chain recombines TRBV2 with TRBJ2-3, with D maybe TRBD1 (6 bases). V dropped 5 bases and J dropped 6 bases, with 15 bases sitting between them. Germline V gene lookup returns CDR1 SNHLY and CDR2 FYNNEI. The CDR3 sequence is 14 residues long. Full variable domain (rest looked up from reference TRBV2 and TRBJ2-3): EPEVTQTPSHQVTQMGQEVILRCVPISNHLYFYWYRQILGQKVEFLVSFYNNEISEKSEIFDDQFSVERPDGSNFTLKIRSTKLEDSAMYFCASSRTGSADTQYFGPGTRLTVL.

The chain joins TRBV10-2 to TRBJ2-7; TRBD2 matches 8 bases. After removal of 10 bases from V and 6 bases from J, the junction contained 11 bases not matched to a gene. CDR1 is WSHSY, CDR2 SAAADI, per germline. This CDR3 has 13 residues. As DNA, the CDR3 is TGCGCCACCGGGCCTAGCGGGTCGGGCGAGCAGTACTTC. Its protein product is CATGPSGSGEQYF.